This entry features one TCR beta chain sequence. The specificity of this receptor is unknown. No base qualities exist here, and no much larger clone lies one base off it. The ophthalmopathy patients had moderately to severely active disease, with a Clinical Activity Score of 3 or higher, a NOSPECS grade of 4 or higher, and a disease duration of less than 3 months. Patients were excluded if they had other autoimmune diseases, uncontrolled infections, pregnancy or lactation. Diagnosis was based on clinical symptoms, serum thyroxine, TRAb, thyroid ultrasound and orbital computed tomography. Using Ficoll-Paque density gradient centrifugation, PBMCs were isolated from 9 to 10 ml of fresh peripheral blood. Trizol reagent was used to extract the total RNA, and its quality was then checked on an Agilent 2100 Bioanalyzer. The data were taken from a study of Graves' ophthalmopathy and Graves' hyperthyroidism (dated by TCRdb to the late 2010s). About the study as a whole: Peripheral blood was collected at initial diagnosis, prior to any treatment. For independent validation, a separate cohort was made up of approximately 19 hyperthyroidism patients plus 17 patients who later progressed from hyperthyroidism to ophthalmopathy. A discovery set of 95 to 100 patients (43 ophthalmopathy, about 58 stable hyperthyroidism) was enrolled to explore V-J signatures distinguishing ophthalmopathy from hyperthyroidism. In total, 135 blood samples were TCR-sequenced: 43 ophthalmopathy, under 85 hyperthyroidism and roughly 17 hyperthyroidism-to-ophthalmopathy patients. T-cell repertoires of thyroid tissue and blood were compared in more than 5 hyperthyroidism patients. The study used TCR beta repertoire signatures to distinguish Graves' ophthalmopathy from Graves' hyperthyroidism and to predict progression to ophthalmopathy. Once sampling was done, hyperthyroidism patients were given methimazole at a starting dose of 30 mg daily, while ophthalmopathy patients were given high-dose intravenous methylprednisolone.

V drops 7 bases and J drops 6 bases, leaving 15 bases in between. CDR1 is given as SNHLY and CDR2 as FYNNEI, both from the germline V gene. The CDR3 holds 14 amino acids from the cysteine to the phenylalanine. The retained sequence is limited to the CDR3, 42 bases, with the frame set at the first base. On the study overall, not on this receptor specifically: In validation, the model predicted ophthalmopathy progression with about 70% sensitivity and roughly 72% specificity; 12 predicted patients were CT-confirmed with GO in a median of 6.5 months. Most expanded thyroid clonotypes with a frequency above 0.001 also appeared in blood, which suggests that blood repertoires may reflect the immune response in the thyroid. No statistical method was used to set the sample size in advance, and the investigators knew which group each participant was assigned to. Ophthalmopathy was separated from stable hyperthyroidism by the 13-signature model with about 88% sensitivity and 81% to 83% specificity in cross-validation and with 80%/75% in the test set.

TCR beta CDR3 regions were amplified from RNA transcripts for repertoire sequencing. The first round of RT-PCR was done with HTBI primers and the Qiagen OneStep RT-PCR kit, and was followed by a second round of multiplex PCR, then size selection and purification. Libraries were sequenced on an Illumina HiSeq2000 using paired-end 100 bp reads. As for how the authors treated the data: SOAPnuke was used to process the reads, removing any read that contained adapters or uncalled bases, had a mean Phred below 15, or lacked an exact match to the constant primer or identifier. COPE v1.2.5 was used to merge the high-quality paired reads. Each unique nucleotide sequence was defined as a clonotype, and clonotypes were aligned to IMGT TRB V, D and J references with MiTCR v1.1. The analysis was limited to V-J combinations with a frequency above 0.0001, which together covered just over 98% of the repertoires. For each V-J combination, a TCR clonal expansion and chaos score was defined as the ratio of F50 clonal expansion to chaos observed in the TCRdist matrix. Welch's t-statistics and random forest were used to reduce features to 10 to 15 V-J combinations, which were fed into a naive Bayes classifier. The similarity between thyroid and blood repertoires was quantified using the Morisita-Horn index. TCRdb itself trimmed the public reads at Q25 with fastp, ran MiXCR and retained productive beta chains. Every entry covers one CDR3 protein and lists the most common genes and DNA from its rows. In this record, the V and J calls reflect TCRdb's handling and not the investigators' own analysis. The sample table records over 650,000 distinct CDR3 sequences; over 40% of these occur just once. The ten largest clonotypes hold more than 2.5% of the sample.

The source of this sequence is an adult man with Graves' ophthalmopathy. The chain is assembled from TRBV2 and TRBJ2-2; the D gene could be TRBD1 or TRBD2, each one agreeing over 6 bases. Sequencing was performed on peripheral blood. The CDR3 corresponds to CASTDRWGAGELFF. The DNA sequence is TGTGCCAGCACCGACAGGTGGGGGGCCGGGGAGCTGTTTTTT.